The sequence of this TCR beta chain was determined in a study of T cells in Graves' hyperthyroidism and ophthalmopathy. Study details: The blood sample was taken at first diagnosis, before treatment began. Study-wide results and limits: A model using 13 V-J features told ophthalmopathy apart from stable hyperthyroidism.

This clonotype was recorded at least ten times. Its antigen is not identified. The CDR3 covers 14 residues. Germline CDR1 and CDR2: MNHEY and SVGAGI. Trimming took 1 base from V and 5 from J, leaving 11 bases between them. PBMCs were obtained from over 8.5 ml fresh peripheral blood. RNA transcripts yielded amplified TCR beta CDR3 regions. Using the HTBI primer set, a first-round RT-PCR was run on the TCR CDR3. One entry per CDR3 protein results from TCRdb running MiXCR on the multiplex PCR reads. The sample carries approximately 620,000 distinct CDR3 sequences, 15% to 20% recorded once. The specimen sequenced was blood. This sequence was found in a middle-aged woman with Graves' ophthalmopathy. The V and J genes are TRBV6-5 and TRBJ2-5; the D is unclear. Written as DNA, the CDR3 is TGTGCCAGCAGTTACTTCGCTCCGCCGGAGACCCAGTACTTC. Protein product: CASSYFAPPETQYF.